The present TCR beta chain was sequenced within a study of blood T cell repertoires in COVID-19. Whole-study context: COVID-19 samples from acute and convalescent phases originated in the United States, Italy and Spain. The analysed material was cDNA or gDNA that came from T cells, B-cell-depleted T cells, or PBMCs.

As processed by the authors: Amplification of reference gene primers was used by the study to estimate nucleated cell counts. Method: immunoSEQ multiplex PCR; TCRdb's copy keeps in-frame clones and lacks some. Clone size and the V and J calls come from that table; the DNA yielded D and trimming. This table has 85,000 to 95,000 clones, about 82% appearing once. The CDR3 loop spans 24 amino acids. The chain uses TRBV21-1 and TRBJ2-1; TRBD2, as called in the table, went unchecked against the DNA. TRBV21-1 has pseudogene status. This sequence was found in a human donor in a cohort sampled during active COVID-19. The sample taken for sequencing was peripheral blood. CDR3 nucleotide sequence: TGTGCCAGCAGCAAAAACCCTGAGGATTATGGTTCGCTAGCGGGAAACGGGGGGCTTTATGAGCAGTTCTTC. The encoded protein is CASSKNPEDYGSLAGNGGLYEQFF.